These T cell receptor beta chains were read from a single sample in a study of blood T cell repertoires in COVID-19. TCRdb keeps only in-frame clones here, not all; method: immunoSEQ multiplex PCR. The sample carries 120,000 to 150,000 clones, around nine tenths recorded once. The specimen was peripheral blood. The receptors come from a man aged 45-60 years with active or convalescent COVID-19. Each CDR3 is given with its conserved first and last residue. Fields, in order: J gene, V gene, D gene, clone size, CDR3 DNA, CDR3 protein. D genes are given only for firm matches. Clone sizes are given selectively: once, few, many, or a class where the clone is expanded.

TRBJ2-1 | TRBV4-1 | NA | NA | TGCGCCAGCAGCCGCGACCGGGGCCCGGGAGATAATGAGCAGTTCTTC | CASSRDRGPGDNEQFF
TRBJ1-1 | TRBV19 | NA | NA | TGTGCCAGTAACCGACAGGTCACTTCTGTTGAAGCTTTCTTT | CASNRQVTSVEAFF
TRBJ2-7 | TRBV5-1 | TRBD1 | NA | TGCGCCAGCAGCACCGGGACAGGGAGTTACGAGCAGTACTTC | CASSTGTGSYEQYF
TRBJ1-1 | TRBV27 | TRBD1 | NA | TGTGCCAGCAGTTACAGGGGCCCCTTGGCTGAAGCTTTCTTT | CASSYRGPLAEAFF
TRBJ1-6 | TRBV6-1 | NA | NA | TGTGCCAGCAGTGAAGAGGGGGGGTCCTATAATTCACCCCTCCACTTT | CASSEEGGSYNSPLHF
TRBJ2-1 | TRBV7-9 | NA | NA | TGTGCCAGCAACTTGGGTGCAGGGGTGCAGTTCTTC | CASNLGAGVQFF
TRBJ2-7 | TRBV19 | NA | once | TGTGCCAGTAGTATGCGGGACCTCTACGAGCAGTACTTC | CASSMRDLYEQYF
TRBJ2-7 | TRBV4-1 | TRBD1 | NA | TGCGCCAGCAGCAGGGGACAGGGGTCCGGAGCCTACGAGCAGTACTTC | CASSRGQGSGAYEQYF
TRBJ1-5 | TRBV6-5 | NA | NA | TGTGCCAGCAGTTACATAGGGGTGGGACAGCCCCAGCATTTT | CASSYIGVGQPQHF
TRBJ2-2 | TRBV18 | NA | NA | TGTGCCAGCTCACCATGGGCAGGGGATCCCGGGGAGCTGTTTTTT | CASSPWAGDPGELFF
TRBJ1-3 | TRBV11-3 | TRBD1 | NA | TGTGCCAGCAGCCTGACAGGGACCTCTGGAAACACCATATATTTT | CASSLTGTSGNTIYF
TRBJ1-2 | TRBV6-2/TRBV6-3 | NA | NA | TGTGCCAGCAGTTACTCCCCCAGGGGCTACACCTTC | CASSYSPRGYTF
TRBJ2-7 | TRBV5-1 | TRBD2 | few | TGCGCCAGCAGCTTGCGGGGGGGTTCCTACGAGCAGTACTTC | CASSLRGGSYEQYF
TRBJ2-5 | TRBV4-1 | NA | once | TGCGCCAGCAGCCACCCATCTGGAGGGAGACAGACCCAGTACTTC | CASSHPSGGRQTQYF
TRBJ2-2 | TRBV6-2/TRBV6-3 | NA | NA | TGTGCCAGCAGTCCCCGGCGGCCCGGGGAGCTGTTTTTT | CASSPRRPGELFF
TRBJ2-2 | TRBV11-2 | TRBD2 | NA | TGTGCCAGCAGCTTCGGGACTAGGGGCGGGGAGCTGTTTTTT | CASSFGTRGGELFF
TRBJ1-6 | TRBV2 | TRBD1 | NA | TGTGCCAGCAGTGGGGACAGGGAGACGAATTCACCCCTCCACTTT | CASSGDRETNSPLHF
TRBJ1-2 | TRBV12-3/TRBV12-4 | TRBD1 | NA | TGTGCCAGCAGCCGGGGACAGCTCTATGGCTACACCTTC | CASSRGQLYGYTF
TRBJ2-6 | TRBV28 | NA | NA | TGTGCCAGCAGAACAGGAAACGTGGGGTCTGGGGCCAACGTCCTGACTTTC | CASRTGNVGSGANVLTF
TRBJ2-7 | TRBV7-9 | TRBD2 | NA | TGTGCCAGCAGCTGGATAGCGGGATCCTACGAGCAGTACTTC | CASSWIAGSYEQYF
TRBJ2-3 | TRBV6-5 | NA | NA | TGTGCCGCCCGGTCTGGAGGGGTGGGGGAAGATACGCAGTATTTT | CAARSGGVGEDTQYF
TRBJ2-5 | TRBV2 | TRBD1 | NA | TGTGCCAGCAAAACCGGGACAGGGCTGTTGGAGACCCAGTACTTC | CASKTGTGLLETQYF
TRBJ2-7 | TRBV30 | NA | NA | TGTGCCTGGAGTTTAATCGACTCTACTCTCTCCTACGAGCAGTACTTC | CAWSLIDSTLSYEQYF
TRBJ2-5 | TRBV3-1/TRBV3-2 | NA | NA | TGTGCCAGCAGCCAAGCCCTATCGGGGACCCAGTACTTC | CASSQALSGTQYF
TRBJ2-4 | TRBV2 | TRBD1 | once | TGTGCCAGCACGGGACAGGGCAACATTCAGTACTTC | CASTGQGNIQYF
TRBJ2-6 | TRBV7-5 | NA | NA | TGTGCCAAGGGTGTTGAGGGCGCGAGGGCCAACGTCCTGACTTTC | CAKGVEGARANVLTF
TRBJ1-4 | TRBV6-5 | TRBD1 | NA | TGTGCCAGCCTCGACGACAGGGGACTGTTTTTT | CASLDDRGLFF
TRBJ1-2 | TRBV5-5 | NA | NA | TGTGCCAGCAGCTCTGGCTCTAACTATGGCTACACCTTC | CASSSGSNYGYTF
TRBJ2-1 | TRBV14 | NA | NA | TGTGCCAGCAGCCAAACCCTCGGGACTGGTCGCAATGAGCAGTTCTTC | CASSQTLGTGRNEQFF
TRBJ1-2 | TRBV14 | NA | NA | TGTGCCAGCAGCCAAGATCCCAGATTCTATGGCTACACCTTC | CASSQDPRFYGYTF
TRBJ2-1 | TRBV7-2 | TRBD1 | NA | TGTGCCAGCAGCATCGACAGGGCCAATGAGCAGTTCTTC | CASSIDRANEQFF
TRBJ2-3 | TRBV5-1 | NA | NA | TGCGCCAGCAGCTTGGGCCTTTCAGGGCTCGGGAGCACAGATACGCAGTATTTT | CASSLGLSGLGSTDTQYF
TRBJ2-7 | TRBV6-2/TRBV6-3 | NA | NA | TGTGCCAGCAGTTACGGCCACGAGCAGTACTTC | CASSYGHEQYF
TRBJ2-5 | TRBV27 | NA | NA | TGTGCCAGCAGGGCATTACAGGGTGGAGAGACCCAGTACTTC | CASRALQGGETQYF
TRBJ2-7 | TRBV7-9 | TRBD1 | many | TGTGCCAGCAGCGACAGGGGCTACGAGCAGTACTTC | CASSDRGYEQYF
TRBJ1-6 | TRBV28 | NA | NA | TGTGCCAGCAATGACTATGGACTGACTAATTCACCCCTCCACTTT | CASNDYGLTNSPLHF
TRBJ1-1 | TRBV28 | NA | few | TGTGCCAGCAGTCAGGCAATGAACACTGAAGCTTTCTTT | CASSQAMNTEAFF